This T cell receptor (beta chain) appears in the sequencing data of a study of T cells in Graves' hyperthyroidism and ophthalmopathy. Exclusions: uncontrolled infection, other autoimmune disease, pregnancy, lactation. The TCR beta CDR3 regions underwent amplification using RNA transcripts as the source. The TCR CDR3 first-round RT-PCR relied on the HTBI primer set. One entry per CDR3 protein results from TCRdb running MiXCR on the multiplex PCR reads. This sample has 94,000 or so distinct CDR3 sequences, with around 50% found just once. The V gene lost 4 bases and the J gene lost 2 bases, with 15 bases spanning the gap. The germline gives CDR1 MNHNS, CDR2 SASEGT. This CDR3 is 16 amino acids long.

Material: blood. The TCR was taken from a woman aged 40 to 50 with Graves' hyperthyroidism. The chain joins TRBV6-1 to TRBJ1-5; weak D call: TRBD1 (6 bases). The CDR3 DNA is TGTGCCAGCAGTGCTGGAGGTGAGGGGGGCAATCAGCCCCAGCATTTT. Translated, it gives CASSAGGEGGNQPQHF.